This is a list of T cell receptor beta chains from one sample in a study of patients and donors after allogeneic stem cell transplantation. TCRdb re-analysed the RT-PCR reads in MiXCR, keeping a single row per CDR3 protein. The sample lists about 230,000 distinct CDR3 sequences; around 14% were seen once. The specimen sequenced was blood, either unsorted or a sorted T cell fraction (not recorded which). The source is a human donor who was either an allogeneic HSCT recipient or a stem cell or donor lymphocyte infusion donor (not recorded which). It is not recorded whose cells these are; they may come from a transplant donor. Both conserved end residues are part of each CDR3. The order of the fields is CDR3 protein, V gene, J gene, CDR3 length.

CDR3aa: CASSRQGGSNQPQHF
v_gene: TRBV19
j_gene: TRBJ1-5
len: 15

CDR3aa: CASSSGDLVWGQETQYF
v_gene: TRBV5-1
j_gene: TRBJ2-5
len: 17

CDR3aa: CASSLEGGEQFF
v_gene: TRBV12-3/TRBV12-4
j_gene: TRBJ2-1
len: 12

CDR3aa: CSAGFNWGGGDTQYF
v_gene: TRBV20-1
j_gene: TRBJ2-3
len: 15

CDR3aa: CANHQGDTEAFF
v_gene: TRBV6-5
j_gene: TRBJ1-1
len: 12

CDR3aa: CSARGPPPNPNNEQFF
v_gene: TRBV20-1
j_gene: TRBJ2-1
len: 16

CDR3aa: CASSSHRVGAQETQYF
v_gene: TRBV6-5
j_gene: TRBJ2-5
len: 16

CDR3aa: CASSSPSEQYF
v_gene: TRBV6-5
j_gene: TRBJ2-7
len: 11

CDR3aa: CASSFGVAGNTIYF
v_gene: TRBV7-9
j_gene: TRBJ1-3
len: 14

CDR3aa: CASSLQGVTGELFF
v_gene: TRBV7-8
j_gene: TRBJ2-2
len: 14

CDR3aa: CASSIELRSPLHF
v_gene: TRBV12-3/TRBV12-4
j_gene: TRBJ1-6
len: 13

CDR3aa: CASSYPETQYF
v_gene: TRBV2
j_gene: TRBJ2-5
len: 11

CDR3aa: CASSFGDSSQYF
v_gene: TRBV11-3
j_gene: TRBJ2-7
len: 12

CDR3aa: CAISLGDYEQYF
v_gene: TRBV10-3
j_gene: TRBJ2-7
len: 12

CDR3aa: CSSHSGGFGYTF
v_gene: TRBV29-1
j_gene: TRBJ1-2
len: 12

CDR3aa: CASSKDPNTEAFF
v_gene: TRBV7-9
j_gene: TRBJ1-1
len: 13